Detailed here is one TCR beta chain. Its cognate antigen is unknown. The V and J ends lost 6 bases and 6 bases, in that order; junction bases with no gene match: 14. Germline V gene lookup returns CDR1 SGHTA and CDR2 FQGTGA. The CDR3 is 16 residues long. This entry belongs to a study of T cell responses to AZD1222 COVID-19 vaccine. The study, taken as a whole, reports: There were vaccine-associated CD4 TCRs across spike, dominant at 160-218 and 743-854. Seropositive status at baseline applied to only five or six AZD1222 recipients.

Sequencing used immunoSEQ multiplex PCR; TCRdb keeps in-frame clones, though not all of them. Here the sample spans 150,000 to 200,000 clones, 90% being singletons. The V gene is TRBV7-3, the J gene TRBJ2-1; TRBD2 matches 7 bases. The receptor comes from an adult in good health. The input for sequencing was peripheral blood, taken on day 0 of AZD1222 vaccination. The CDR3 loop is CASRPGGLAATNEQFF. The CDR3 DNA is TGTGCCAGCAGGCCGGGGGGTCTAGCGGCCACCAATGAGCAGTTCTTC. The variable domain in full, with the rest retrieved from reference TRBV7-3 and TRBJ2-1, is GAGVSQTPSNKVTEKGKYVELRCDPISGHTALYWYRQSLGQGPEFLIYFQGTGAADDSGLPNDRFFAVRPEGSVSTLKIQRTERGDSAVYLCASRPGGLAATNEQFFGPGTRLTVL.